These 6 T cell receptor beta chains share one sample of origin, sequenced in a study of CD8 T cells in Susac syndrome. When the RNA was reverse transcribed, random hexamers were used with an input of roughly 0.5 to 1 ug. Using its own MiXCR run on the immunoSEQ multiplex PCR reads, TCRdb lists one record per CDR3 protein. The repertoire holds about 400,000 distinct CDR3 sequences, with around 85% as singletons. Sequencing was performed on CD8+ T cells from PBMCs. The receptor source for this set is a human donor with multiple sclerosis.

V is TRBV7-9 and J is TRBJ1-2, with 8 nucleotides matching TRBD1. V lost 3 bases, J lost 3 bases, and 12 bases stayed unmatched. This CDR3 region has 17 residues. Germline CDR1 is SEHNR and CDR2 is FQNEAQ (reference sequence). The CDR3 DNA reads as TGTGCCAGCAGCTTCGAGTTCCAGACAGGGGACGACTATGGCTACACCTTC. This encodes CASSFEFQTGDDYGYTF. Together with reference TRBV7-9 and TRBJ1-2, the CDR3 gives the full variable domain: DTGVSQNPRHKITKRGQNVTFRCDPISEHNRLYWYRQTLGQGPEFLTYFQNEAQLEKSRLLSDRFSAERPKGSFSTLEIQRTEQGDSAMYLCASSFEFQTGDDYGYTFGSGTRLTVV.

The gene calls are TRBV11-2 and TRBJ2-1; possible D gene TRBD2, 6 bases. The CDR3 runs to 16 residues. Germline CDR1 reads SGHAT; CDR2 reads FQNNGV. The V end lost 2 bases, the J end lost 3 bases, and 14 bases lay between the germline ends. The CDR3 here is CASSLNMDYHYNEQFF. The DNA of the CDR3 is TGTGCCAGCAGCTTAAATATGGACTACCACTACAATGAGCAGTTCTTC.

This clonotype was observed a handful of times. V usage is TRBV2 and J usage is TRBJ1-1; a possible D gene is TRBD1 (5 bases). Germline V CDR1 and CDR2: SNHLY, FYNNEI. The CDR3 has 14 residues. Deletions cut 6 bases from V and 6 bases from J, with 17 bases between. Here the CDR3 DNA reads TGTGCCAGCAGGGAGCATACCGGGACTTCTGAAGCTTTCTTT. As protein: CASREHTGTSEAFF.

The chain is built from TRBV10-3 and TRBJ2-3; D may be TRBD1 (5 bases). Germline CDR1 ENHRY, CDR2 SYGVKD. The CDR3 is 15 amino acids. Trimming took off 0 bases at V and 9 bases at J, with 16 bases between the two ends. CDR3 nucleotides: TGTGCCATCAGTGAGTCTGGCAGGCAGGGAAGCACGCAGTATTTT. Protein product: CAISESGRQGSTQYF.

The CDR3 sequence: CASSLGGERYEQYF. The DNA of the CDR3 is TGTGCCAGCAGTTTAGGGGGGGAAAGGTACGAGCAGTACTTC. This sequence joins TRBV27 and TRBJ2-7; TRBD2 matches 7 bases. The germline V gene has CDR1 MNHEY and CDR2 SMNVEV (reference sequence). This CDR3 comprises 14 residues. The V segment lost 2 bases and the J segment 4 bases; nucleotides outside the gene matches: 5.

This chain uses TRBV5-4 with TRBJ2-5; 13 nucleotides agree with TRBD2. The V and J ends lost 4 bases and 4 bases, in that order; junction bases with no gene match: 7. The V gene's germline CDR1 is SGHNT and CDR2 YYREEE (reference sequence). This CDR3 is built from 16 residues. The CDR3 region is CASSRGTSGAGETQYF. Here the CDR3 DNA reads TGTGCCAGCAGCCGCGGGACTAGCGGGGCGGGAGAGACCCAGTACTTC.